This record looks at one T cell receptor (beta chain) sequence and its context. With 60 Vbeta and 13 Jbeta primers, the PCR was carried out. Only in-frame clones appear in the TCRdb table, and some are missing; sequencing was by immunoSEQ multiplex PCR. The sample contains 130,000 or so clones, roughly 80% of which appear only once. The data were obtained in a study of cytomegalovirus exposure and HLA in healthy donors. Germline CDR1 is MDHEN and CDR2 is SYDVKM. The CDR3 contains 18 residues. The V gene end was trimmed by 2 bases and the J gene end by 4 bases; junction bases not matched to a gene: 11.

This rearrangement joins TRBV28 to TRBJ2-2, with 9 bases fitting TRBD2. This TCR derives from a female donor in good health and CMV-seronegative. What was sequenced was PBMCs. The CDR3 loop is CASSLISRLAGTTGELFF. The CDR3 DNA reads as TGTGCCAGCAGTTTAATATCCCGGCTAGCGGGGACCACCGGGGAGCTGTTTTTT.